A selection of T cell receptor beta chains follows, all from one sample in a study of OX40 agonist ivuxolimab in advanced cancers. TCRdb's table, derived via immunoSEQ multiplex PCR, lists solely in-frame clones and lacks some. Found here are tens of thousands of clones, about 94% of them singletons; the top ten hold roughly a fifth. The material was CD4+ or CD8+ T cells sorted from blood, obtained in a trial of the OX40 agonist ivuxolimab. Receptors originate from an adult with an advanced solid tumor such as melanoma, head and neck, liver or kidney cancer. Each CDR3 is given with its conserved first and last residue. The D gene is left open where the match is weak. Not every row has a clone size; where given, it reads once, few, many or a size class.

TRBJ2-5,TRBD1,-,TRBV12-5,TGTGCTAGTGGTCGGACAGGGCTGTACCAAGAGACCCAGTACTTC,CASGRTGLYQETQYF
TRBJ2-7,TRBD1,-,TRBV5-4,TGTGCCAGCAGCTTGAGGGACAGCTCCTACGAGCAGTACTTC,CASSLRDSSYEQYF
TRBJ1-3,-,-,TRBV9,TGTGCCAGCAGCGGGGGACCCTCTGGAAACACCATATATTTT,CASSGGPSGNTIYF
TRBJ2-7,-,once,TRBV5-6,TGTGCCAGCAGCTTGAGGGACTACGAGCAGTACTTC,CASSLRDYEQYF
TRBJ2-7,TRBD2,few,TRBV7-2,TGTGCCAGCAGCATCGGACTAGCGGGAGCTTACGAGCAGTACTTC,CASSIGLAGAYEQYF
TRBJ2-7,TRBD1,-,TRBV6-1,TGTGCCAGCAGTCATCGGACAGGGACCTACGAGCAGTACTTC,CASSHRTGTYEQYF
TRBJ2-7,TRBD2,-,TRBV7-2,TGTGCCAGCAGCTTAGGCCCAGCGGGAGAGCGAAACGAGCAGTACTTC,CASSLGPAGERNEQYF
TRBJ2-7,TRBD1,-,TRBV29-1,TGCAGCGTTGAAGATGGTCCCGGGACAGGGATCTCCTACGAGCAGTACTTC,CSVEDGPGTGISYEQYF
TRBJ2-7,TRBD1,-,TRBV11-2,TGTGCCAGCAGCTTATCGAGGGGGCCCTCCTACGAGCAGTACTTC,CASSLSRGPSYEQYF
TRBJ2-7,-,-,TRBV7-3,TGTGCCAGCAGCTTAGGCCCTTCCTACGAGCAGTACTTC,CASSLGPSYEQYF